This TCR beta chain stems from a study of cytomegalovirus exposure and HLA in healthy donors. Study-level information: The 110 or so validation repertoires used a platform that matched the one used for the approximately 670 first-cohort repertoires, as a later analysis reported. Study results and caveats: Cytomegalovirus association was assigned to about 150 TCR beta chains.

In regard to this clone: Its specificity is unknown.

The CDR3 consists of 14 residues. V gave up 0 bases and J gave up 1 base, with 9 bases separating them. Germline assignment: CDR1 GTSNPN and CDR2 SVGIG (reference sequence). Data came from immunoSEQ multiplex PCR; TCRdb stores just in-frame clones and leaves some out. Counted here are under 300,000 clones, about 86% occurring once; the ten biggest clones make up about 1%. This clonotype was sampled from a woman between 18 and 29 years old in good health and CMV-seronegative. What was sequenced was PBMCs. The J gene is TRBJ1-1, the V gene TRBV30, with D possibly matching TRBD1 (5 bases). CDR3 amino acids: CAWSVPGGNTEAFF. CDR3 DNA: TGTGCCTGGAGTGTACCCGGGGGGAACACTGAAGCTTTCTTT. Full variable domain (missing parts from reference TRBV30 and TRBJ1-1): SQTIHQWPATLVQPVGSPLSLECTVEGTSNPNLYWYRQAAGRGLQLLFYSVGIGQISSEVPQNLSASRPQDRQFILSSKKLLLSDSGFYLCAWSVPGGNTEAFFGQGTRLTVV.